This TCR beta chain came from a study of cytomegalovirus exposure and HLA in healthy donors. Primers included in the PCR were 60 Vbeta and 13 Jbeta primers. Profiling relied on immunoSEQ multiplex PCR, and the TCRdb table lists in-frame clones only, not all of them. The sample comprises 210,000 or so clones, about 89% of which are singletons, and about 1% rests with the top ten. V lost 2 bases and J 6 bases, leaving 17 bases between the germline ends. This CDR3 is 16 amino acids long. The germline gives CDR1 MNHNY, CDR2 SVGAGI (reference sequence). To note about this clone: As yet, its antigen is unknown.

General study points: A later analysis found that most CMV-associated TCR beta chains appeared HLA-restricted. Later examination showed HLA-associated TCR beta chains had greater clonal expansion than equally common others.

The sequencing sample was made of PBMCs. The clonotype originates from a young woman in good health and CMV-seronegative. The chain combines TRBV6-6 with TRBJ2-1; D is ambiguous. The CDR3 spells CASSYPNPQQSNEQFF. The CDR3 region has the DNA TGTGCCAGCAGTTACCCAAATCCCCAACAGTCCAATGAGCAGTTCTTC.